This TCR beta chain was documented in a study of T cells after yellow fever vaccination. General study results and limits: Among all clonotypes, a small share was observed in both CD4 and CD8 compartments. The study found a weaker secondary response that peaked faster, day 5 versus 15. Detected again after the booster were most primary-vaccination clones, at 96% CD4 and 80% to 90% CD8.

This CDR3 has 14 amino acids. Germline V gene sequence: CDR1 SGHNT, CDR2 YYREEE (reference sequence). Trimming pared 5 bases from V and 5 bases from J, leaving 17 bases between. This clonotype appeared a few times. Its target is not known. The TCR cDNA carried a universal primer site and UMIs from 5'RACE template switching. TCRdb re-analysed the 5' RACE reads in MiXCR, keeping a single row per CDR3 protein. The sample yields about 230,000 distinct CDR3 sequences, roughly 6.8% seen once. V and J are TRBV5-4 and TRBJ2-7, with D perhaps matching TRBD1 or TRBD2 (5 bases each). Sample: CD4+ T cells sorted from PBMCs, taken on the day of the yellow fever booster vaccination. This receptor was identified in a man under 40 who received the YFV17D yellow fever vaccine. The CDR3 sequence: CASSSRAGGDEQYF. The CDR3 DNA reads as TGTGCCAGCAGTTCCAGGGCTGGAGGAGACGAGCAGTACTTC.